These 20 T cell receptor beta chains were all obtained from the same sample, sequenced in a study of T cells in Graves' hyperthyroidism and ophthalmopathy. TCR beta CDR3 sequences were amplified from RNA transcripts. During a first-round RT-PCR of the TCR CDR3, the HTBI primer set was used. Each CDR3 protein gets one entry after TCRdb re-called the multiplex PCR reads with MiXCR. The data hold about 640,000 distinct CDR3 sequences, with approximately 15% observed a single time. What was sequenced was blood. Every receptor here comes from a woman between 45 and 60 years old with Graves' ophthalmopathy.

A word on this clonotype: This could be a read error, since a much larger clone is one nucleotide away. This chain uses TRBV25-1 with TRBJ2-1; D is undetermined. The germline gives CDR1 MGHDK, CDR2 SYGVNS. This CDR3 comprises 18 residues. CDR3 DNA: TGTGCCAGCAAACCCCCCCGGTTTTCTGGCCGATCCTACAATGACCAGTTCTTC. This sequence encodes CASKPPRFSGRSYNDQFF.

This clonotype was observed at least ten times. A read error may explain this, as a much larger clone is one base away. The CDR3 spells CAGSSKETQYF. CDR3 coding DNA: TGTGCCGGCTCATCCAAAGAGACCCAGTACTTC. The chain couples TRBV18 to TRBJ2-5; D is ambiguous. The germline V gene has CDR1 KGHSH and CDR2 LQKENI. The CDR3 contains 11 residues.

The V gene is TRBV6-5, the J gene TRBJ1-2; D is unresolved. V was trimmed by 2 bases and J by 8 bases, leaving 18 bases between them. The CDR3 is 15 amino acids. Germline CDR1 reads MNHEY; CDR2 reads SVGAGI. CDR3 loop: CASSYTLTYIGGYTF. For the CDR3, the DNA is TGTGCCAGCAGTTACACACTTACTTACATAGGAGGCTACACCTTC.

This clonotype was recorded many times. The chain combines TRBV12-3 or TRBV12-4 with TRBJ2-7; maybe TRBD2 (6 bases). The CDR3 extends over 14 amino acids. V was trimmed by 3 bases and J by 0 bases, leaving 9 bases between them. The CDR3: CASSFWDSSYEQYF. The CDR3 nucleotides are TGTGCCAGCAGTTTTTGGGACTCCTCCTACGAGCAGTACTTC.

There are many counts of this clonotype. The CDR3 loop reads CASSVVDREYF. CDR3 DNA: TGTGCCAGCAGTGTAGTGGACAGGGAGTACTTC. The chain joins TRBV2 to TRBJ2-7, with 8 bases aligning to TRBD1. CDR1 is SNHLY and CDR2 is FYNNEI in the germline V gene. The CDR3 contains 11 residues. Trimming removed 4 bases from V and 11 bases from J; junction bases left unmatched: 4.

This clonotype has a count of ten or more. The genes are TRBV30 and TRBJ2-3; 10 bases map to TRBD2. V lost 2 bases and J lost 2; bases outside the gene matches: 4. This CDR3 comprises 15 residues. Germline lookup yields CDR1 GTSNPN and CDR2 SVGIG (reference sequence). The CDR3 sequence: CAWSPGLATTDTQYF. The CDR3 nucleotides are TGTGCCTGGAGTCCGGGACTAGCGACCACAGATACGCAGTATTTT.

This clonotype was found many times. The chain employs TRBV28 and TRBJ2-7; D not certain. Trimming left V 6 bases short and J 2 bases short, with 20 bases between. The germline V gene encodes CDR1 MDHEN and CDR2 SYDVKM. The CDR3 runs 16 residues. The CDR3 region has the DNA TGTGCCAGCAGAACGCCCCGGCGGACGGAAGCCTACGAGCAGTACTTC. Amino acid sequence: CASRTPRRTEAYEQYF. The full variable domain, rest sourced from reference TRBV28 and TRBJ2-7, is DVKVTQSSRYLVKRTGEKVFLECVQDMDHENMFWYRQDPGLGLRLIYFSYDVKMKEKGDIPEGYSVSREKKERFSLILESASTNQTSMYLCASRTPRRTEAYEQYFGPGTRLTVT.

This clonotype appeared many times. This rearrangement joins TRBV6-2 or TRBV6-3 to TRBJ2-5, with D possibly TRBD1 on 8 matching bases. Germline CDR1 reads MNHEY; CDR2 reads SVGEGT. The CDR3 loop spans 22 amino acids. V was clipped by 2 bases and J by 3 bases, with 34 bases between them. The CDR3 region is CASSYGTGASLRREQVEETQYF. CDR3 coding DNA: TGTGCCAGCAGTTACGGGACAGGCGCTTCTCTACGGCGGGAGCAGGTTGAAGAGACCCAGTACTTC.

The gene calls are TRBV20-1 and TRBJ1-6, with 11 positions matching TRBD1. J was trimmed by 9 bases and V by 3 bases; bases with no gene match: 4. The CDR3 loop spans 14 amino acids. The germline V gene encodes CDR1 DFQATT and CDR2 SNEGSKA (reference sequence). The CDR3 nucleotides read TGCAGTGCTAGGGGACAGGGGGAATTTTCACCCCTCCACTTT. This translates into CSARGQGEFSPLHF.

Comment on this clonotype: A much more abundant neighbour one base away suggests this may be a read error. The chain uses TRBV12-3 or TRBV12-4 and TRBJ1-5; D gene unclear. Trimming shortened V by 4 bases and J by 6 bases, and 19 bases separated the two germline ends. The CDR3 has 16 amino acids. CDR3 nucleotides: TGTGCCAGCAGTTCCCGTATTGGGGTATGGAGTCAGCCCCAGCATTTT. Its translation: CASSSRIGVWSQPQHF.

This clonotype was recorded many times. The chain combines TRBV28 with TRBJ2-1, with D uncertain. There are 18 residues in the CDR3. From germline, CDR1 is MDHEN and CDR2 SYDVKM. The V end lost 1 base, the J end lost 4 bases, and 20 bases lay between the germline ends. Written as DNA, the CDR3 is TGTGCCAGCAGTTTATTGGGTGGACCCGCACAAGATTACAATGAGCAGTTCTTC. It codes for CASSLLGGPAQDYNEQFF.

The chain combines TRBV7-9 with TRBJ1-6, with TRBD1 matching 9 bases. The V and J ends lost 1 base and 5 bases, in that order; junction bases with no gene match: 0. The CDR3 length is 15 residues. Germline lookup yields CDR1 SEHNR and CDR2 FQNEAQ (reference sequence). The CDR3 DNA reads TGTGCCAGCAGCTTAGACAGGGGGCATAATTCACCCCTCCACTTT. Translation gives CASSLDRGHNSPLHF.

This clonotype appeared many times. This chain links TRBV5-1 with TRBJ2-5; unclear D gene. Germline CDR1 and CDR2: SGHRS and YFSETQ. Trimming removed 5 bases from V and 4 bases from J, with 12 bases in between. This CDR3 comprises 13 residues. The chain's CDR3 is CASRGDWGETQYF. DNA for the CDR3: TGCGCCAGCAGGGGTGATTGGGGAGAGACCCAGTACTTC.

Ten or more counts support this clonotype. The rearrangement links TRBV14 to TRBJ2-3; D could derive from TRBD1 or TRBD2 (6 bases each). V shed 4 bases and J shed 3 bases, with 17 bases lying between them. The CDR3 contains 16 residues. Germline V gene data show CDR1 as SGHDN and CDR2 as FVKESK. The DNA for the CDR3 is TGTGCCAGCAGCCGCCTATTAGGGGGACTGACAGATACGCAGTATTTT. This codes for CASSRLLGGLTDTQYF.

This clonotype was recorded once. The chain has TRBV6-2 or TRBV6-3 and TRBJ1-2, with a possible D match to TRBD1 (6 bases). This CDR3 comprises 16 residues. CDR1 MNHEY and CDR2 SVGEGT come from the germline V gene. V lost 3 bases and J lost 4, with 18 bases in between. The CDR3 is CASSYIGVGQSYGYTF. CDR3 nucleotides: TGTGCCAGCAGTTATATTGGCGTCGGACAGAGCTATGGCTACACCTTC.

The chain uses TRBV6-1 and TRBJ2-2, with a possible D match to TRBD2 (5 bases). Germline assignment: CDR1 MNHNS and CDR2 SASEGT. Trimming stripped 4 bases from V and 5 bases from J, with 11 bases between. This CDR3 is 14 amino acids long. The DNA for the CDR3 is TGTGCCAGCAGTGGGACGGACTCTACCGGGGAGCTGTTTTTT. Translated: CASSGTDSTGELFF.

The chain is built from TRBV25-1 and TRBJ2-3; 13 positions agree with TRBD2. CDR3 size: 16 residues. Germline CDR1 and CDR2: MGHDK and SYGVNS. The junction had 7 bases not matched to a gene; V was cut back by 4 bases and J by 6 bases. The CDR3 protein is CASSVGLAGRRDTQYF. The CDR3 DNA follows: TGTGCCAGCAGTGTGGGACTAGCGGGACGACGTGATACGCAGTATTTT.

The sample holds many counts of this clonotype. The genes are TRBV7-3 and TRBJ2-3; 8 bases map to TRBD2. The ends lost 4 bases at V and 0 bases at J; junction bases unmatched: 12. The CDR3 has 18 residues. Looked up from germline, CDR1 is SGHTA and CDR2 is FQGTGA. CDR3 residues: CASSSLAGQSPSTDTQYF. The CDR3 bases are TGTGCCAGCAGCTCTCTAGCGGGCCAATCCCCTAGCACAGATACGCAGTATTTT.

This sequence joins TRBV5-1 and TRBJ2-7; 14 bases match TRBD2. V was clipped by 0 bases and J by 4 bases; unmatched bases: 6. The CDR3 spans 17 residues. Looked up from germline, CDR1 is SGHRS and CDR2 is YFSETQ. Here the CDR3 DNA reads TGCGCCAGCAGCTTGGAAGCCGGGACTAGCGGGAGTTACGAGCAGTACTTC. Translated, it gives CASSLEAGTSGSYEQYF.

This clonotype appeared many times. The chain uses TRBV11-2 and TRBJ2-1; unclear D gene. Between the trimmed V and J ends, which lost 2 bases and 1 base, there was a span of 12 bases. In germline, CDR1 is SGHAT, CDR2 FQNNGV. CDR3 length equals 16 residues. Here the CDR3 DNA reads TGTGCCAGCAGCTTAATTTGGGGTTTTTCCTACAATGAGCAGTTCTTC. Amino acids: CASSLIWGFSYNEQFF.